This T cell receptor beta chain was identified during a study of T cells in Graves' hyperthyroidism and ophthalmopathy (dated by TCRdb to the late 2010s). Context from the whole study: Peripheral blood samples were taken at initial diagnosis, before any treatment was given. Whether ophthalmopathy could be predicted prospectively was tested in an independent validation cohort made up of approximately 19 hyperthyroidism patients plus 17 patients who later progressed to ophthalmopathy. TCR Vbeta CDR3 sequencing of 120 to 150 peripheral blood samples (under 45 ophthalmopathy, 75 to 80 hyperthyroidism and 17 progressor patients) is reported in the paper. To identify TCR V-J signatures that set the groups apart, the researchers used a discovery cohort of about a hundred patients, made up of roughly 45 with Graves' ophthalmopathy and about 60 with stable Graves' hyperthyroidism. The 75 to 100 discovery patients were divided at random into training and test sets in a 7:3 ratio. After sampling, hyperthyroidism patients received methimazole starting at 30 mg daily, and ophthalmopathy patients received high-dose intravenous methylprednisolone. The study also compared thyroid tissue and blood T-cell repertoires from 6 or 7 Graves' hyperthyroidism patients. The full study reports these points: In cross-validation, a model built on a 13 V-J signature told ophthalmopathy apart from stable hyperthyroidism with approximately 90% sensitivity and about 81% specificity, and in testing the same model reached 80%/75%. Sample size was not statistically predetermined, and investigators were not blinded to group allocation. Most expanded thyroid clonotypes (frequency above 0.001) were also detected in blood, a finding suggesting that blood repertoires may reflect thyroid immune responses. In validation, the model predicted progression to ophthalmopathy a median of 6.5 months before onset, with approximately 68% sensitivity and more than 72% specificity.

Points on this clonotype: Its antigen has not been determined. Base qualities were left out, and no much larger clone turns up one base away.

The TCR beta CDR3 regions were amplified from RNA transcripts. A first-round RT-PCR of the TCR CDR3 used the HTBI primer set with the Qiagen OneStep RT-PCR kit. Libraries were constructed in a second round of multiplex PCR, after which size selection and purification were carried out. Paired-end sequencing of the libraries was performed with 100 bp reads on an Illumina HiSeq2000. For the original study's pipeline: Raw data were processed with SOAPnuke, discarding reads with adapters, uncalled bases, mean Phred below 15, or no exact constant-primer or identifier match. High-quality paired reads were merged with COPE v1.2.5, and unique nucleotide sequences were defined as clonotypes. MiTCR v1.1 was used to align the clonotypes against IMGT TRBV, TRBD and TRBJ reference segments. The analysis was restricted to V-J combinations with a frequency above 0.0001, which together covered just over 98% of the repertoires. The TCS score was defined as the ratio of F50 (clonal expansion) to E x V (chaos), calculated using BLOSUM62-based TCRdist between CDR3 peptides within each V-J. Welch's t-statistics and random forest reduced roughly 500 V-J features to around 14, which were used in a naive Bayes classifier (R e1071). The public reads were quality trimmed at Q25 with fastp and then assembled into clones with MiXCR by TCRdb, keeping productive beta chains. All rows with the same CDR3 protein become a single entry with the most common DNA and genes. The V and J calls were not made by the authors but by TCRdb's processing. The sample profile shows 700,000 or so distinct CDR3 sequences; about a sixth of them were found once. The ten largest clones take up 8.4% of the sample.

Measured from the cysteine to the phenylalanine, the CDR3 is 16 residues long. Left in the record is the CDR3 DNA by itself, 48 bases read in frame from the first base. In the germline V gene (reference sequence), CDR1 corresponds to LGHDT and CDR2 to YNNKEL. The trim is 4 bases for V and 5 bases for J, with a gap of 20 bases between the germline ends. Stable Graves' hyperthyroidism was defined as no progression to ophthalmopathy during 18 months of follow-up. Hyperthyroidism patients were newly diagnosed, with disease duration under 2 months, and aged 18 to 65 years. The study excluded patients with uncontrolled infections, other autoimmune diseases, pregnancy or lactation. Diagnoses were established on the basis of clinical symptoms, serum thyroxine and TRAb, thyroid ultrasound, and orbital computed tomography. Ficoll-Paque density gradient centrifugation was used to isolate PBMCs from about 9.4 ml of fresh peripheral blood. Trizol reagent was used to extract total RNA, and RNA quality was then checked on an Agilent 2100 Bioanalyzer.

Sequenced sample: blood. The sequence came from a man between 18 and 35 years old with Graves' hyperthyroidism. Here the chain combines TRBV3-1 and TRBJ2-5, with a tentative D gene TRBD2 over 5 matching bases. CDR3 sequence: CASSRAGQKLGETQYF. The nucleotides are TGTGCCAGCAGCCGCGCCGGGCAGAAACTAGGGGAGACCCAGTACTTC.